Listed below are T cell receptor beta chains from one sample, sequenced in a study of T cells during gluten challenge in celiac disease. TCRdb analysed the single-cell sequencing reads with MiXCR anew, one entry per CDR3 protein. The data contain roughly 140 distinct CDR3 sequences, 35% to 45% of them seen just once; the ten biggest clones take up about two fifths. The sample in question was gluten-specific CD4+ T cells sorted from the duodenum using tetramers, obtained at baseline or on day 14 of gluten challenge (not recorded which). The receptors come from a male donor with celiac disease. Each CDR3 is given with its conserved first and last residue. The D gene is left open where the match is weak. The listing skips clone size in some rows; elsewhere it reads once, few, many or a size class.

D gene,J gene,clone size,V gene,CDR3 protein,CDR3 DNA
NA,TRBJ2-1,medium-sized,TRBV11-2,CASSLGWLRVEQFF,TGTGCCAGCAGCTTAGGCTGGCTTCGGGTTGAGCAGTTCTTC
NA,TRBJ2-5,hyperexpanded,TRBV29-1,CSVGAGSETQYF,TGCAGCGTTGGGGCAGGCTCAGAGACCCAGTACTTC
TRBD1,TRBJ2-2,NA,TRBV19,CASSRQGVTGELFF,TGTGCCAGTAGTCGACAGGGCGTTACCGGGGAGCTGTTTTTT
NA,TRBJ1-1,few,TRBV18,CASSLAGWDTEAFF,TGTGCCAGCTCATTAGCGGGGTGGGACACTGAAGCTTTCTTT
NA,TRBJ2-3,NA,TRBV7-2,CASSLSSVSSTDTQYF,TGTGCCAGCAGCTTATCGAGCGTCTCTAGCACAGATACGCAGTATTTT
NA,TRBJ2-5,hyperexpanded,TRBV29-1,CSVEWGWQETQYF,TGCAGCGTTGAATGGGGGTGGCAAGAGACCCAGTACTTC
NA,TRBJ1-1,hyperexpanded,TRBV7-2,CASSPTHWAETEAFF,TGTGCCAGCAGCCCCACACACTGGGCGGAAACTGAAGCTTTCTTT
TRBD1,TRBJ2-7,NA,TRBV5-6,CASSLGQGTIKYF,TGTGCCAGCAGCTTGGGACAGGGCACGATAAAGTACTTC
NA,TRBJ2-1,NA,TRBV9,CASSVGGVYNEQFF,TGTGCCAGCAGCGTAGGGGGGGTCTACAATGAGCAGTTCTTC
NA,TRBJ1-1,NA,TRBV18,CASSLGGFDTEAFF,TGTGCCAGCTCACTGGGGGGCTTCGACACTGAAGCTTTCTTT
NA,TRBJ2-7,NA,TRBV5-6,CASSPRPAGGEQYF,TGTGCCAGCAGCCCAAGGCCCGCTGGGGGAGAGCAGTACTTC
NA,TRBJ2-1,NA,TRBV7-3,CASSPLAGGHLRNEQFF,TGTGCCAGCAGCCCATTGGCAGGAGGACACCTTAGGAATGAGCAGTTCTTC
NA,TRBJ2-3,hyperexpanded,TRBV7-3,CASSFRSFDTQYF,TGTGCCAGCAGCTTCAGGAGTTTTGATACGCAGTATTTT
TRBD1,TRBJ1-5,NA,TRBV29-1,CSVATGEWGQPQHF,TGCAGCGTTGCTACAGGGGAATGGGGTCAGCCCCAGCATTTT
NA,TRBJ2-5,medium-sized,TRBV29-1,CSVAFQETQYF,TGCAGCGTAGCGTTCCAAGAGACCCAGTACTTC
TRBD1,TRBJ2-1,NA,TRBV7-6,CASSWTGGDNEQFF,TGTGCCAGCAGCTGGACAGGGGGGGACAATGAGCAGTTCTTC
NA,TRBJ2-3,once,TRBV7-6,CASSLVGTSTDTQYF,TGTGCCAGCAGCTTAGTTGGGACTTCCACAGATACGCAGTATTTT
NA,TRBJ2-3,few,TRBV7-2,CASSVRTTDTQYF,TGTGCCAGCAGCGTGCGAACCACAGATACGCAGTATTTT
NA,TRBJ2-1,NA,TRBV14,CASSPGLVYNEQFF,TGTGCCAGCAGCCCGGGACTTGTCTACAATGAGCAGTTCTTC
TRBD2,TRBJ2-3,NA,TRBV7-2,CASSLRSGDTDTQYF,TGTGCCAGCAGCTTGCGGAGCGGGGACACAGATACGCAGTATTTT
TRBD2,TRBJ2-1,NA,TRBV29-1,CSAGTFAGGYNEQFF,TGCAGCGCTGGAACCTTCGCGGGAGGGTACAATGAGCAGTTCTTC
TRBD1,TRBJ2-7,NA,TRBV12-3/TRBV12-4,CASSSRDRYDPKQYF,TGTGCCAGCAGTTCCCGGGACAGGTATGATCCCAAGCAGTACTTC
NA,TRBJ1-1,large,TRBV2,CASSWAILRTEAFF,TGTGCCAGCAGCTGGGCGATCCTACGGACTGAAGCTTTCTTT
NA,TRBJ1-2,hyperexpanded,TRBV4-3,CASSPSQTNYDYTF,TGCGCCAGCAGCCCGTCTCAGACCAACTATGACTACACCTTC